The 24 T cell receptor beta chains reported below all come from one sample, sequenced in a study of cytomegalovirus exposure and HLA in healthy donors. The PCR had 60 Vbeta and 13 Jbeta primers. Sequencing used immunoSEQ multiplex PCR; TCRdb keeps in-frame clones, though not all of them. The sample holds approximately 140,000 clones, 81% seen once. The specimen sequenced was PBMCs. The receptors were sampled from a man younger than 35 in good health and CMV-seronegative.

The genes are TRBV6-5 and TRBJ2-3; 9 bases are a match to TRBD2. This CDR3 region has 11 residues. J was trimmed by 10 bases and V by 6 bases; bases with no gene match: 2. Germline-derived CDR1 and CDR2 are MNHEY and SVGAGI. The CDR3 nucleotides read TGTGCCAGCAGACGACTAGCGGCGCAGTATTTT. Translation: CASRRLAAQYF.

In this sample, this clone turned up once. The chain is built from TRBV7-6 and TRBJ1-5; D remains unclear. Deletions cut 5 bases from V and 2 bases from J, with 7 bases between. This CDR3 region has 13 residues. CDR1 is SGHVS and CDR2 is FNYEAQ in the germline V gene. The CDR3 sequence is CASSPGRNQPQHF. The CDR3 bases are TGTGCCAGCAGCCCCGGTCGCAATCAGCCCCAGCATTTT.

The chain couples TRBV11-3 to TRBJ2-2, with TRBD1 matching over 7 bases. The CDR3 loop spans 16 amino acids. Per the germline V gene, CDR1 is SGHNT and CDR2 is YENEEA. V gave up 5 bases and J gave up 0 bases; unmatched junction bases: 6. The CDR3 region has the DNA TGTGCCAGCAGCATCCAGGGGGTTACGAACACCGGGGAGCTGTTTTTT. It is translated as CASSIQGVTNTGELFF.

The chain is built from TRBV11-3 and TRBJ2-2; weak D call: TRBD1 (5 bases). Germline V CDR1 and CDR2: SGHNT, YENEEA. Trimming pared 0 bases from V and 6 bases from J, leaving 8 bases between. This CDR3 is built from 14 residues. CDR3 sequence reads: CASSLDWGAGELFF. In nucleotides, the CDR3 is TGTGCCAGCAGCTTAGATTGGGGCGCCGGGGAGCTGTTTTTT.

This chain links TRBV4-3 with TRBJ2-2, with D possibly TRBD2 on 5 matching bases. Germline V lookup: CDR1 LGHNA, CDR2 YSLEER. V was trimmed by 0 bases and J by 6 bases, leaving 8 bases between them. The CDR3 covers 14 residues. Written as DNA, the CDR3 is TGCGCCAGCAGCCAAGATCAGAGGGCCGGGGAGCTGTTTTTT. It yields the protein CASSQDQRAGELFF.

J is TRBJ2-7 and V is TRBV5-6; 10 bases are a match to TRBD1. This CDR3 comprises 14 residues. V lost 4 bases and J lost 4; bases outside the gene matches: 5. Germline loops: CDR1 SGHDT, CDR2 YYEEEE. The CDR3 loop is CASSPGTGVYEQYF. CDR3 DNA sequence: TGTGCCAGCAGCCCCGGGACAGGGGTGTACGAGCAGTACTTC.

This clone appeared a single time. The V and J genes are TRBV4-3 and TRBJ1-2; no clear D gene. Germline V gene lookup returns CDR1 LGHNA and CDR2 YSLEER. The V end was cut by 0 bases, the J end by 8 bases, with 13 bases between. This CDR3 has 14 residues. The CDR3 DNA is TGCGCCAGCAGCCAAGAACACTGGGCAGAAGGCTACACCTTC. Its translation is CASSQEHWAEGYTF.

This clone appeared once. This chain joins TRBV2 and TRBJ2-1; 13 nucleotides match TRBD2. CDR3 length: 14 amino acids. Germline CDR1 is SNHLY and CDR2 is FYNNEI. The J segment lost 9 bases and the V segment lost 6 bases, leaving 5 bases of the junction unmatched. The CDR3 bases are TGTGCCAGCAGCAGAAGGACTAGCGGGGGTGAGCAGTTCTTC. Translated: CASSRRTSGGEQFF.

V usage is TRBV18 and J usage is TRBJ1-4, with TRBD1 matching 7 bases. The J segment lost 3 bases and the V segment lost 5 bases, leaving 3 bases of the junction unmatched. Per germline, CDR1 KGHSH and CDR2 LQKENI. The CDR3 sequence is 14 residues long. CDR3 DNA sequence: TGTGCCAGCTCAGCCGGGACAGCTAATGAAAAACTGTTTTTT. Its protein is CASSAGTANEKLFF. The full variable domain, in which reference TRBV18 and TRBJ1-4 provide the parts outside the CDR3, is NAGVMQNPRHLVRRRGQEARLRCSPMKGHSHVYWYRQLPEEGLKFMVYLQKENIIDESGMPKERFSAEFPKEGPSILRIQQVVRGDSAAYFCASSAGTANEKLFFGSGTQLSVL.

This chain joins TRBV4-3 and TRBJ2-7; 7 nucleotides line up with TRBD1. J was trimmed by 6 bases and V by 0 bases; bases with no gene match: 5. Germline assignment: CDR1 LGHNA and CDR2 YSLEER. The CDR3 consists of 14 residues. The CDR3 loop is CASSQDYDRAEQYF. CDR3 sequence (DNA): TGCGCCAGCAGCCAAGATTATGACAGGGCCGAGCAGTACTTC.

This chain links TRBV4-3 with TRBJ1-6, with a possible D match to TRBD1 (5 bases). CDR1 is LGHNA, CDR2 YSLEER, per germline. The ends were cut back, 2 bases at V and 8 bases at J, with 16 bases in the middle. The CDR3 runs 16 residues. CDR3 protein: CASSQRVLKGYSPLHF. The CDR3 DNA sequence: TGCGCCAGCAGCCAAAGAGTATTAAAGGGGTATTCACCCCTCCACTTT.

The sample holds a few counts of this clone. The chain uses TRBV5-1 and TRBJ2-2; D not certain. Germline V gene data show CDR1 as SGHRS and CDR2 as YFSETQ. There are 15 residues in the CDR3. The ends were cut back, 2 bases at V and 6 bases at J, with 14 bases in the middle. The CDR3: CASSFAQIRSGELFF. In DNA, the CDR3 is TGCGCCAGCAGCTTTGCACAGATAAGGTCCGGGGAGCTGTTTTTT.

The chain carries TRBV7-8 and TRBJ2-7, with TRBD1 matching over 10 bases. CDR1 is SGHVS and CDR2 is FQNEAQ in the germline V gene. The CDR3 totals 15 residues. With V trimmed by 3 bases and J by 2 bases, 4 bases remained unmatched. The CDR3 DNA sequence: TGTGCCAGCAGCTTCCGGGACAGGGGTACCTACGAGCAGTACTTC. Its protein is CASSFRDRGTYEQYF. The full variable domain, rest sourced from reference TRBV7-8 and TRBJ2-7, is GAGVSQSPRYKVAKRGQDVALRCDPISGHVSLFWYQQALGQGPEFLTYFQNEAQLDKSGLPSDRFFAERPEGSVSTLKIQRTQQEDSAVYLCASSFRDRGTYEQYFGPGTRLTVT.

The CDR3 DNA sequence: TGTGCCACCAGCGGTAGCGGCTACATGGGGTACGAGCAGTACTTC. As protein: CATSGSGYMGYEQYF. The chain joins TRBV15 to TRBJ2-7; D possibly corresponds to TRBD2 (6 bases). Trimming shortened V by 5 bases and J by 4 bases, and 18 bases separated the two germline ends. The CDR3 is made up of 15 amino acids. Germline V lookup: CDR1 LNHNV, CDR2 YYDKDF (reference sequence).

The chain has TRBV25-1 and TRBJ1-2, with unresolved D. Trimming removed 5 bases from V and 4 bases from J, with 11 bases in between. The CDR3 is 13 residues long. Germline V gives CDR1 MGHDK, CDR2 SYGVNS. The chain's CDR3 is CASSLQGGYGYTF. In nucleotides, the CDR3 is TGTGCCAGCAGTTTACAAGGAGGCTATGGCTACACCTTC.

This chain joins TRBV2 and TRBJ2-7, with a possible D match to TRBD1 (6 bases). CDR1 SNHLY and CDR2 FYNNEI come from the germline V gene. CDR3 length: 12 amino acids. Trimming took off 7 bases at V and 5 bases at J, with 12 bases between the two ends. Here the CDR3 DNA reads TGTGCCAGCACAGGGGTTCGAAACGAGCAGTACTTC. It codes for CASTGVRNEQYF. Looking up the rest from reference TRBV2 and TRBJ2-7 gives the full variable domain: EPEVTQTPSHQVTQMGQEVILRCVPISNHLYFYWYRQILGQKVEFLVSFYNNEISEKSEIFDDQFSVERPDGSNFTLKIRSTKLEDSAMYFCASTGVRNEQYFGPGTRLTVT.

This clone has only a few counts. The V call is TRBV5-1, the J call TRBJ1-1, with a possible D match to TRBD1 (6 bases). The CDR3 sequence is 13 residues long. Germline V gene data show CDR1 as SGHRS and CDR2 as YFSETQ. V shed 5 bases and J shed 1 base, with 9 bases lying between them. CDR3 region: CASRSTGNTEAFF. For the CDR3, the DNA is TGCGCCAGCAGATCGACAGGGAACACTGAAGCTTTCTTT.

The chain recombines TRBV15 with TRBJ1-5; tentatively, D is TRBD1 (5 bases). The CDR3 consists of 18 residues. Germline V lookup: CDR1 LNHNV, CDR2 YYDKDF (reference sequence). V dropped 5 bases and J dropped 0 bases, with 20 bases sitting between them. The CDR3 nucleotides are TGTGCCACCAGCCCTTACCCCCTAGACAGATATAGCAATCAGCCCCAGCATTTT. This translates into CATSPYPLDRYSNQPQHF.

The count of this clone is one. V usage is TRBV25-1 and J usage is TRBJ1-4, with TRBD1 identical over 9 bases. The junction had 5 bases not matched to a gene; V was cut back by 4 bases and J by 8 bases. The germline V gene has CDR1 MGHDK and CDR2 SYGVNS. CDR3 length equals 14 residues. The CDR3 DNA reads as TGTGCCAGCAGTGTCGGACAGGGGAGAGAAAAACTGTTTTTT. Amino acid sequence: CASSVGQGREKLFF.

The J gene is TRBJ2-7, the V gene TRBV14; TRBD1 aligns across 9 bases. V lost 2 bases, J lost 5 bases, and 10 bases stayed unmatched. Per the germline V gene, CDR1 is SGHDN and CDR2 is FVKESK. CDR3 length: 16 residues. This chain's CDR3 is CASSQRDRVLVDEQYF. The CDR3 DNA reads TGTGCCAGCAGCCAAAGGGACAGGGTATTGGTTGACGAGCAGTACTTC.

The chain joins TRBV7-9 to TRBJ2-3; TRBD2 matches 12 bases. V was pared by 5 bases and J by 3 bases, with 15 bases of the junction left unmatched. CDR1 is SEHNR and CDR2 is FQNEAQ in the germline V gene (reference sequence). The CDR3 is 19 residues long. The CDR3 reads CASSPELRRTSGVTDTQYF. CDR3 nucleotide sequence: TGTGCCAGCAGCCCCGAGTTAAGAAGGACTAGCGGGGTTACAGATACGCAGTATTTT.

The rearrangement joins TRBV28 to TRBJ2-2; perhaps TRBD2 as D (6 bases). CDR1 MDHEN and CDR2 SYDVKM come from the germline V gene. The CDR3 extends over 15 amino acids. Trimming stripped 5 bases from V and 5 bases from J, with 15 bases between. In DNA, the CDR3 is TGTGCCAGCAGTCCCGGAGGGTGGGAGACCGGGGAGCTGTTTTTT. Translating it yields CASSPGGWETGELFF. The whole variable domain, remainder taken from reference TRBV28 and TRBJ2-2, is DVKVTQSSRYLVKRTGEKVFLECVQDMDHENMFWYRQDPGLGLRLIYFSYDVKMKEKGDIPEGYSVSREKKERFSLILESASTNQTSMYLCASSPGGWETGELFFGEGSRLTVL.

This chain connects TRBV5-6 to TRBJ2-5; 9 bases map to TRBD2. In germline, CDR1 is SGHDT, CDR2 YYEEEE. The J segment lost 0 bases and the V segment lost 4 bases, leaving 7 bases of the junction unmatched. The CDR3 spans 16 residues. The CDR3 protein is CASSGSSGDYQETQYF. Written as DNA, the CDR3 is TGTGCCAGCAGCGGGTCTAGCGGGGACTACCAAGAGACCCAGTACTTC.

The chain uses TRBV2 and TRBJ1-5; D gene ambiguous. The V end was cut by 9 bases, the J end by 0 bases, with 9 bases between. The CDR3 consists of 13 residues. Germline CDR1 reads SNHLY; CDR2 reads FYNNEI. The CDR3 coding sequence is TGTGCCAGTCTGGAGAATAGCAATCAGCCCCAGCATTTT. Translation gives CASLENSNQPQHF.